The rows below give T cell receptor beta chains drawn from one sample of a study of neurological immune-mediated disorders. A single record per CDR3 protein comes from TCRdb applying MiXCR to the 5' RACE reads. The sample records just over 50,000 distinct CDR3 sequences, around 3.4% being singletons. Source material: PBMCs. All receptors come from a man between 35 and 55 years old with multiple sclerosis. Each CDR3 is given with its conserved first and last residue. The order of the fields is J gene, CDR3 length, D gene, V gene, clone size, CDR3 DNA, CDR3 protein. A D gene is named only where the DNA matches it firmly. Sizes are listed as once, few or many counts, or a class when the clone is expanded.

j_gene: TRBJ2-7
len: 13
d_gene: TRBD2
v_gene: TRBV2
abundance: many
CDR3nt: TGTGCCAGCAGGGCTAGCGGGGATTACGAGCAGTACTTC
CDR3aa: CASRASGDYEQYF

j_gene: TRBJ1-1
len: 15
d_gene: TRBD1
v_gene: TRBV5-1
abundance: many
CDR3nt: TGCGCCAGCAGCTTAGAGACAGGGACGAACACTGAAGCTTTCTTT
CDR3aa: CASSLETGTNTEAFF

j_gene: TRBJ2-5
len: 17
d_gene: NA
v_gene: TRBV6-1
abundance: once
CDR3nt: TGTGCCAGCAGTGAAGCGGGGTGGGGGGGCGCCCGGGAGACCCAGTACTTC
CDR3aa: CASSEAGWGGARETQYF

j_gene: TRBJ2-7
len: 15
d_gene: NA
v_gene: TRBV5-6
abundance: few
CDR3nt: TGTGCCAGCAGCGACCCCGGGTCATTCCCCTACGAGCAGTACTTC
CDR3aa: CASSDPGSFPYEQYF

j_gene: TRBJ1-2
len: 12
d_gene: NA
v_gene: TRBV29-1
abundance: many
CDR3nt: TGCAGCGTTGAAGATCAGCTTTTAAGCTACACCTTC
CDR3aa: CSVEDQLLSYTF

j_gene: TRBJ2-5
len: 13
d_gene: NA
v_gene: TRBV7-3
abundance: many
CDR3nt: TGTGCCAGCAGCCGCCGACTCGGAGAGACCCAGTACTTC
CDR3aa: CASSRRLGETQYF

j_gene: TRBJ1-1
len: 12
d_gene: NA
v_gene: TRBV5-5
abundance: many
CDR3nt: TGTGCCAGCAGCTTGGGGGCCACTGAAGCTTTCTTT
CDR3aa: CASSLGATEAFF

j_gene: TRBJ2-1
len: 20
d_gene: TRBD2
v_gene: TRBV7-2
abundance: many
CDR3nt: TGTGCCAGCAGTGCTCGAGGTGGGACTAGCGGGGGGCTAGACTACAATGAGCAGTTCTTC
CDR3aa: CASSARGGTSGGLDYNEQFF

j_gene: TRBJ1-5
len: 17
d_gene: NA
v_gene: TRBV21-1
abundance: many
CDR3nt: TGTGCCAGCAATACCGGGACACCCCGCGGTTGCAATCAGCCCCAGAATTTT
CDR3aa: CASNTGTPRGCNQPQNF

j_gene: TRBJ2-3
len: 15
d_gene: NA
v_gene: TRBV6-6
abundance: many
CDR3nt: TGTGCCAGCGGTAACGGGCAGGGCTCTGCAGATACGCAGTATTTT
CDR3aa: CASGNGQGSADTQYF

j_gene: TRBJ1-3
len: 13
d_gene: NA
v_gene: TRBV12-3/TRBV12-4
abundance: many
CDR3nt: TGTGCCAGCAGTTTTGGTTTTGGAAACACCATATATTTT
CDR3aa: CASSFGFGNTIYF

j_gene: TRBJ1-4
len: 15
d_gene: TRBD1
v_gene: TRBV20-1
abundance: many
CDR3nt: TGCAGTGCTCAACCGTGGGACAGGGGGAATGAAAAACTGTTTTTT
CDR3aa: CSAQPWDRGNEKLFF

j_gene: TRBJ1-1
len: 13
d_gene: NA
v_gene: TRBV29-1
abundance: many
CDR3nt: TGCAGCGTTGTGACTCCCGAAAACACTGAAGCTTTCTTT
CDR3aa: CSVVTPENTEAFF

j_gene: TRBJ1-5
len: 12
d_gene: NA
v_gene: TRBV29-1
abundance: many
CDR3nt: TGCAGCGTTGGGGAGTTTGATCAGCCCCAGAATTTT
CDR3aa: CSVGEFDQPQNF

j_gene: TRBJ2-3
len: 13
d_gene: NA
v_gene: TRBV29-1
abundance: many
CDR3nt: TGCAGCGTTGTAGAGTCCAGCGGAGATACGCAGTATTTT
CDR3aa: CSVVESSGDTQYF

j_gene: TRBJ2-5
len: 13
d_gene: NA
v_gene: TRBV20-1
abundance: many
CDR3nt: TGCAGTGCTAGTGTGACTGTAGGGGAGACCCAGTACTTC
CDR3aa: CSASVTVGETQYF

j_gene: TRBJ1-4
len: 15
d_gene: NA
v_gene: TRBV4-1
abundance: many
CDR3nt: TGCGCCAGCAGCGCTCAGACAGGAATTAATGAAAAACTGTTTTTT
CDR3aa: CASSAQTGINEKLFF

j_gene: TRBJ1-3
len: 15
d_gene: NA
v_gene: TRBV12-3/TRBV12-4
abundance: many
CDR3nt: TGTGCCAGCAGTTTAAATGGAGCCTCTGGAAACACCATATATTTT
CDR3aa: CASSLNGASGNTIYF

j_gene: TRBJ1-5
len: 17
d_gene: NA
v_gene: TRBV21-1
abundance: many
CDR3nt: TGTGCCAGCAATACCGGGACACCCCGCGGTTGCAATCAGCCCCAGCATTTT
CDR3aa: CASNTGTPRGCNQPQHF

j_gene: TRBJ2-7
len: 16
d_gene: NA
v_gene: TRBV7-2
abundance: many
CDR3nt: TGTGCCAGCAGCCTCCTCCAGGGTTCTCTTCGGGTCGAGCAGTACTTC
CDR3aa: CASSLLQGSLRVEQYF

j_gene: TRBJ2-6
len: 14
d_gene: NA
v_gene: TRBV20-1
abundance: many
CDR3nt: TGCAGTGCTAGCCCCGATTCTGGGGCCAACGTCCTGACTTTC
CDR3aa: CSASPDSGANVLTF

j_gene: TRBJ2-7
len: 14
d_gene: NA
v_gene: TRBV10-3
abundance: many
CDR3nt: TGTGCCATCAGTGAGGGACACCTGGGCTACGAGCAGTACTTC
CDR3aa: CAISEGHLGYEQYF